One TCR beta chain is described in this entry. The method was immunoSEQ multiplex PCR; TCRdb's version includes in-frame clones alone and lacks a portion of them. The sample lists around 46,000 clones, about three quarters occurring once. This sample is drawn from a study of blood T cell repertoires in COVID-19. V was clipped by 6 bases and J by 1 base, with 9 bases between them. The CDR3 has 13 amino acids. CDR1 and CDR2 from the germline V gene are MRHNA and SNTAGT. This sequence joins TRBV6-4 and TRBJ1-1; no clear D. Sequencing was performed on peripheral blood. The receptor was isolated from a human donor with active or convalescent COVID-19. The donor label of this sample is uncertain. The CDR3 protein is CASSSAENTEAFF. CDR3 in DNA: TGTGCCAGCAGCAGCGCGGAGAACACTGAAGCTTTCTTT.